Each of the 28 T cell receptor beta chains below was sequenced from the same sample in a study of shared clonotypes between healthy human individuals. Profiling relied on immunoSEQ multiplex PCR, and the TCRdb table lists in-frame clones only, not all of them. This table holds some 1.5 million clones, nearly 99% found once. The sample comprised naive CD4+ T cells sorted from blood. Described subset: CD45RA+ positively selected. These receptors were collected from a man aged 25-45 years in good health.

V is TRBV10-3 and J is TRBJ2-1; D is possibly TRBD1 or TRBD2 (5 bases each). Germline V gives CDR1 ENHRY, CDR2 SYGVKD. The CDR3 runs to 15 residues. V shed 3 bases and J shed 11 bases, with 20 bases lying between them. CDR3 in amino acids: CAISDNGALGSQQFF. The CDR3 DNA reads TGTGCCATCAGTGATAACGGGGCCCTAGGCTCCCAGCAGTTCTTC.

Written as DNA, the CDR3 is TGTGCCAGCAGAGGTCGACAGGGGTATGATCAGCCCCAGCATTTT. It yields the protein CASRGRQGYDQPQHF. V is TRBV6-1 and J is TRBJ1-5; TRBD1 matches 8 bases. The length of the CDR3 is 15 residues. Per the germline V gene, CDR1 is MNHNS and CDR2 is SASEGT. J lost 5 bases, V lost 6 bases, and 9 bases had no gene match.

V gene TRBV7-6 combines with J gene TRBJ2-1; the D gene is possibly TRBD2 (5 bases). From germline, CDR1 is SGHVS and CDR2 FNYEAQ. CDR3 length equals 12 residues. V lost 6 bases and J lost 10, with 13 bases in between. CDR3 sequence (DNA): TGTGCCAGCAGTCCCTCCGGGATCGAGCAGTTCTTC. Its translation: CASSPSGIEQFF.

V and J are TRBV5-1 and TRBJ2-5; 12 nucleotides match TRBD2. This CDR3 is 19 amino acids long. J gave up 2 bases and V 0 bases, and 11 bases lay outside the gene matches. Germline CDR1 is SGHRS and CDR2 is YFSETQ. CDR3: CASSLGLAGGPANQETQYF. As DNA, the CDR3 is TGCGCCAGCAGCTTGGGTCTAGCGGGAGGGCCAGCCAATCAAGAGACCCAGTACTTC.

The J gene is TRBJ1-5, the V gene TRBV13; TRBD1 aligns across 7 bases. The CDR3 spans 15 residues. Looked up from germline, CDR1 is PRHDT and CDR2 is FYEKMQ (reference sequence). The ends lost 5 bases at V and 3 bases at J; junction bases unmatched: 7. This chain's CDR3 is CASSLRTGYNQPQHF. The CDR3 DNA sequence: TGTGCCAGCAGCCTGAGGACAGGCTACAATCAGCCCCAGCATTTT.

J is TRBJ2-3 and V is TRBV4-1; D unresolved. V lost 0 bases and J 3 bases, leaving 13 bases between the germline ends. The CDR3 consists of 16 residues. Germline V CDR1 and CDR2: MGHRA, YSYEKL. The CDR3 loop reads CASSQDRARLTDTQYF. The CDR3 DNA sequence: TGCGCCAGCAGCCAAGATCGGGCCCGATTAACAGATACGCAGTATTTT.

To note about this clone: The same CDR3 is also encoded by other DNA sequences in this sample. The chain employs TRBV9 and TRBJ2-7; TRBD1 agrees at 9 bases. V dropped 5 bases and J dropped 3; count of bases not matched to a gene: 6. The CDR3 totals 14 residues. The germline V gene has CDR1 SGDLS and CDR2 YYNGEE. This CDR3 reads CASSNDRGGYEQYF. Written as DNA, the CDR3 is TGTGCCAGCAGTAATGACAGGGGGGGCTACGAGCAGTACTTC.

The rearrangement links TRBV10-1 to TRBJ2-1, with D hard to call. This CDR3 contains 14 residues. Germline values: CDR1 WNHNN, CDR2 SYGVQD (reference sequence). V lost 8 bases, J lost 7 bases, and 18 bases lay in between. CDR3 residues: CASSLGTPPNEQFF. CDR3 nucleotide sequence: TGCGCCAGCTCCTTAGGTACTCCGCCTAATGAGCAGTTCTTC.

The chain uses TRBV9 and TRBJ1-5; D gene uncertain. The CDR3 has 13 residues. The V gene's germline CDR1 is SGDLS and CDR2 YYNGEE. V was pared by 2 bases and J by 5 bases, with 8 bases between. This CDR3 reads CASSVSPYQPQHF. Here the CDR3 DNA reads TGTGCCAGCAGCGTTTCACCTTATCAGCCCCAGCATTTT.

The rearrangement uses TRBV7-2 and TRBJ2-3, with TRBD2 matching over 12 bases. CDR1 and CDR2 (germline): SGHTA, FQGNSA. V lost 5 bases, J lost 1 base, and 7 bases stayed unmatched. This CDR3 spans 17 amino acids. As DNA, the CDR3 is TGTGCCAGCAGCAGACTAGCGGGAGAACCGGGCACAGATACGCAGTATTTT. Translated: CASSRLAGEPGTDTQYF.

The gene calls are TRBV28 and TRBJ1-5; tentative D call: TRBD1 (5 bases). V was trimmed by 6 bases and J by 2 bases, leaving 14 bases between them. The CDR3 covers 15 residues. Germline V CDR1 and CDR2: MDHEN, SYDVKM. CDR3 protein: CASRDGHSGNQPQHF. For the CDR3, the DNA is TGTGCCAGCAGAGACGGACATAGCGGCAATCAGCCCCAGCATTTT.

This clone was recorded only once. The chain is built from TRBV14 and TRBJ2-7; 7 bases fit TRBD1. The CDR3 runs 13 residues. The ends lost 5 bases at V and 2 bases at J; junction bases unmatched: 3. CDR1 SGHDN and CDR2 FVKESK come from the germline V gene. The chain's CDR3 is CASSLGQPYEQYF. The CDR3 DNA sequence: TGTGCCAGCAGCTTGGGACAGCCCTACGAGCAGTACTTC.

The chain uses TRBV18 and TRBJ2-7; D uncertain. This CDR3 spans 13 amino acids. Deletions cut 2 bases from V and 5 bases from J, with 10 bases between. The germline V gene has CDR1 KGHSH and CDR2 LQKENI. This CDR3 is CASSPIPADEQYF. CDR3 DNA: TGTGCCAGCTCACCAATTCCGGCAGACGAGCAGTACTTC.

This clone appeared once. This chain connects TRBV7-9 to TRBJ2-2; perhaps TRBD2 as D (5 bases). Per germline, CDR1 SEHNR and CDR2 FQNEAQ (reference sequence). CDR3 length: 15 amino acids. V lost 5 bases and J 2 bases, leaving 12 bases between the germline ends. The CDR3 protein is CASSRGLANTGELFF. The DNA of the CDR3 is TGTGCCAGCAGCCGAGGACTGGCAAACACCGGGGAGCTGTTTTTT.

The chain links TRBV28 to TRBJ1-5; 9 nucleotides match TRBD1. V lost 6 bases to trimming and J lost 2 bases; unmatched junction nucleotides: 11. CDR1 and CDR2 from the germline V gene are MDHEN and SYDVKM. CDR3 length equals 17 residues. The CDR3 sequence: CASRDRGSVRGNQPQHF. Here the CDR3 DNA reads TGTGCCAGCAGGGACAGGGGATCCGTCCGAGGCAATCAGCCCCAGCATTTT.

The chain recombines TRBV6-5 with TRBJ1-5, with D unresolved. The length of the CDR3 is 13 residues. Germline V gives CDR1 MNHEY, CDR2 SVGAGI. Trimming shortened V by 4 bases and J by 4 bases, and 8 bases separated the two germline ends. The CDR3 protein is CASSSGGNQPQHF. For the CDR3, the DNA is TGTGCCAGCAGTTCTGGAGGAAATCAGCCCCAGCATTTT.

The chain links TRBV9 to TRBJ1-4; D remains unclear. The CDR3 is 14 amino acids. Germline V gives CDR1 SGDLS, CDR2 YYNGEE. The V gene lost 5 bases and the J gene lost 1 base, with 9 bases spanning the gap. The CDR3, as DNA: TGTGCCAGCAGTCAGTATCGAACTAATGAAAAACTGTTTTTT. It specifies CASSQYRTNEKLFF.

The rearrangement links TRBV5-4 to TRBJ2-7, with 16 positions matching TRBD2. Germline V gives CDR1 SGHNT, CDR2 YYREEE (reference sequence). CDR3 length equals 16 residues. V trimming: 4 bases; J trimming: 3 bases; junction bases outside the gene matches: 4. CDR3 loop: CASSPGTSGRGYEQYF. As DNA, the CDR3 is TGTGCCAGCAGCCCCGGGACTAGCGGGAGGGGCTACGAGCAGTACTTC.

With respect to this clone: This specimen includes other DNA sequences encoding the same CDR3. The chain joins TRBV5-1 to TRBJ2-1; TRBD2 matches at 7 bases. With 4 bases clipped from V and 3 bases from J, the junction kept 4 bases outside the gene matches. The CDR3 spans 14 residues. Germline assignment: CDR1 SGHRS and CDR2 YFSETQ. CDR3 region: CASSLRGDYNEQFF. CDR3 nucleotides: TGCGCCAGCAGCCTCCGGGGGGACTACAATGAGCAGTTCTTC.

The genes are TRBV14 and TRBJ2-1; 10 nucleotides agree with TRBD1. CDR3 length: 17 amino acids. V was pared by 4 bases and J by 8 bases, with 14 bases of the junction left unmatched. Germline assignment: CDR1 SGHDN and CDR2 FVKESK. This CDR3 reads CASSRLKGTGDLDEQFF. For the CDR3, the DNA is TGTGCCAGCAGCCGCCTAAAGGGGACAGGGGACCTCGATGAGCAGTTCTTC.

This chain connects TRBV28 to TRBJ1-4; D not certain. The CDR3 has 13 amino acids. The V and J ends lost 5 bases and 5 bases respectively, with 9 bases between them. Germline loops: CDR1 MDHEN, CDR2 SYDVKM. The DNA of the CDR3 is TGTGCCAGCAGTCCTCACTCGAATGAAAAACTGTTTTTT. Translated, it gives CASSPHSNEKLFF.

The rearrangement links TRBV5-1 to TRBJ2-2, with TRBD1 identical over 7 bases. The V gene's germline CDR1 is SGHRS and CDR2 YFSETQ. This CDR3 spans 17 amino acids. The V gene end was trimmed by 1 base and the J gene end by 0 bases; junction bases not matched to a gene: 6. The CDR3 DNA reads TGCGCCAGCAGCTTGACTCCGACAGGGTCGAACACCGGGGAGCTGTTTTTT. Protein: CASSLTPTGSNTGELFF.

This chain joins TRBV6-4 and TRBJ2-3, with D perhaps assigned TRBD1 or TRBD2 (6 bases each). The CDR3 covers 19 residues. Germline V CDR1 and CDR2: MRHNA, SNTAGT. The V gene lost 5 bases and the J gene lost 3 bases, with 27 bases spanning the gap. DNA of the CDR3: TGTGCCAGCAGTCTCCAACCCCGGGACACCGGGGGAGTGACAGATACGCAGTATTTT. Encoded protein: CASSLQPRDTGGVTDTQYF.

The chain has TRBV28 and TRBJ1-2, with D uncertain. Trimming removed 3 bases at V and 2 bases at J, with 10 bases between. Germline V CDR1 and CDR2: MDHEN, SYDVKM. This CDR3 spans 14 amino acids. The CDR3 is CASSLGRKNYGYTF. CDR3 coding DNA: TGTGCCAGCAGTTTGGGCAGAAAAAACTATGGCTACACCTTC.

The V and J genes are TRBV6-5 and TRBJ2-7, with 11 bases identical to TRBD1. Trimming took 6 bases from V and 3 from J; bases not matched to a gene: 7. This CDR3 region has 15 residues. Germline CDR1 MNHEY, CDR2 SVGAGI. CDR3: CASSYRGTGGYEQYF. Written as DNA, the CDR3 is TGTGCCAGCAGCTACAGGGGGACAGGGGGCTACGAGCAGTACTTC.

This chain joins TRBV5-4 and TRBJ2-1; TRBD2 matches 10 bases. The germline V gene has CDR1 SGHNT and CDR2 YYREEE (reference sequence). The CDR3 spans 16 residues. Trimming took 0 bases from V and 7 from J; bases not matched to a gene: 7. This CDR3 is CASSLGLAGVLNEQFF. The CDR3 DNA reads TGTGCCAGCAGCTTGGGGCTAGCGGGAGTGTTAAATGAGCAGTTCTTC.

This chain uses TRBV9 with TRBJ2-7, with D possibly matching TRBD1 (6 bases). CDR1 is SGDLS and CDR2 is YYNGEE in the germline V gene. The CDR3 covers 16 residues. V lost 4 bases and J lost 7, with 24 bases in between. CDR3 amino acids: CASSPQPPDRTGEQYF. Written as DNA, the CDR3 is TGTGCCAGCAGCCCACAACCGCCAGACAGGACCGGGGAGCAGTACTTC.

The chain links TRBV18 to TRBJ1-1, with D perhaps TRBD1 (6 bases). Germline values: CDR1 KGHSH, CDR2 LQKENI. CDR3 length: 15 residues. V lost 3 bases and J 0 bases, leaving 11 bases between the germline ends. The CDR3 DNA reads TGTGCCAGCTCACCCCGACAGGATTTGAACACTGAAGCTTTCTTT. This gives the protein CASSPRQDLNTEAFF.